A single sample gave rise to the 9 T cell receptor beta chains below, sequenced in a study of blood T cell repertoires in COVID-19. Profiling relied on immunoSEQ multiplex PCR, and the TCRdb table lists in-frame clones only, not all of them. The sample holds 25,000 to 35,000 clones, more than 85% seen once. The sequencing sample was made of peripheral blood. The receptors were gathered from a human donor with active COVID-19. The donor label of this sample is uncertain.

This sequence joins TRBV6-5 and TRBJ1-2; 8 bases are shared with TRBD1. CDR3 size: 13 residues. Germline trimming cut 2 bases from V and 8 bases from J; bases unmatched to any gene: 4. Per the germline V gene, CDR1 is MNHEY and CDR2 is SVGAGI. The CDR3: CASSYGQGRGYTF. The CDR3 coding sequence is TGTGCCAGCAGTTACGGACAGGGCCGCGGCTACACCTTC.

The chain uses TRBV5-4 and TRBJ1-1, with TRBD1 identical over 7 bases. Germline-derived CDR1 and CDR2 are SGHNT and YYREEE (reference sequence). Germline trimming cut 4 bases from V and 1 base from J; bases unmatched to any gene: 16. The CDR3 length is 18 residues. Here the CDR3 reads CASSPPGKAGGRNTEAFF. In DNA, the CDR3 is TGTGCCAGCAGCCCCCCCGGGAAGGCAGGGGGGAGGAACACTGAAGCTTTCTTT.

The CDR3 DNA reads as TGTGCCAGCAGCTCCGGCCGGGACAGGGACGGTGGCTACGAGCAGTACTTC. It yields the protein CASSSGRDRDGGYEQYF. The gene calls are TRBV7-6 and TRBJ2-7, with TRBD1 matching 9 bases. The V and J ends lost 4 bases and 3 bases, in that order; junction bases with no gene match: 13. The CDR3 loop spans 17 amino acids. CDR1 is SGHVS, CDR2 FNYEAQ, per germline.

V usage is TRBV27 and J usage is TRBJ2-1, with a weak D call TRBD1 (6 bases). The CDR3 is 13 residues long. Between the trimmed V and J ends, which lost 5 bases and 8 bases, there was a span of 13 bases. CDR1 is MNHEY and CDR2 is SMNVEV in the germline V gene (reference sequence). The CDR3, as DNA: TGTGCCAGCAGTCCGGACAGAGACCATGAGCAGTTCTTC. Protein product: CASSPDRDHEQFF.

The chain employs TRBV9 and TRBJ1-2; 7 bases are shared with TRBD1. The junction had 9 bases not matched to a gene; V was cut back by 3 bases and J by 4 bases. Germline V CDR1 and CDR2: SGDLS, YYNGEE. This CDR3 has 15 residues. The CDR3 DNA reads TGTGCCAGCAGCGCAACCGGGACAGCCGGCTATGGCTACACCTTC. Protein product: CASSATGTAGYGYTF.

This clone has just a few counts. This chain uses TRBV4-1 with TRBJ2-1; D is ambiguous. CDR3 length equals 13 residues. The V end was cut by 4 bases, the J end by 4 bases, with 8 bases between. CDR1 is MGHRA and CDR2 is YSYEKL in the germline V gene. CDR3 residues: CASSLTEYNEQFF. In nucleotides, the CDR3 is TGCGCCAGCAGCCTAACAGAATACAATGAGCAGTTCTTC.

The rearrangement joins TRBV2 to TRBJ2-7; 12 bases are a match to TRBD2. Germline CDR1 reads SNHLY; CDR2 reads FYNNEI. This CDR3 region has 18 residues. J gave up 0 bases and V 7 bases, and 13 bases lay outside the gene matches. In nucleotides, the CDR3 is TGTGCCAGCACCGGCCGTCCTAGCGGGGGGGGGAGCTCCTACGAGCAGTACTTC. Amino acid sequence: CASTGRPSGGGSSYEQYF.

This clone has more than one count but fewer than ten. The J gene is TRBJ2-2, the V gene TRBV6-5; D remains ambiguous. V shed 5 bases and J shed 8 bases, with 9 bases lying between them. CDR1 is MNHEY and CDR2 is SVGAGI in the germline V gene. The CDR3 has 12 amino acids. The chain's CDR3 is CASSRAVGELFF. The CDR3 region has the DNA TGTGCCAGCAGTCGTGCAGTTGGGGAGCTGTTTTTT.

For this clone: The junction departs from germline at one end; a sequencing error may be responsible. The rearrangement joins TRBV7-7 to TRBJ1-2, with 7 nucleotides matching TRBD1. CDR3 length equals 14 residues. The germline CDR1 and CDR2 sequences are SSHAT and FNYEAQ (reference sequence). DNA of the CDR3: TGTGCTAGCAGCTTGGGGCAGGGGGGCTATGGCTACACCTTC. Protein sequence: CASSLGQGGYGYTF.